Listed below are T cell receptor beta chains from one sample, sequenced in a study of cytomegalovirus exposure and HLA in healthy donors. Produced via immunoSEQ multiplex PCR; TCRdb's table is partial and in-frame only. The repertoire holds some 150,000 clones, with 70% to 85% as singletons. Sample: PBMCs. All receptors come from a woman in her thirties or forties in good health and CMV-seronegative. Each CDR3 is given with its conserved first and last residue. The D gene is left open where the match is weak.

v_call,j_call,d_call,cdr3_aa
TRBV7-8,TRBJ1-1,NA,CASSSKGGQLEAFF
TRBV19,TRBJ2-7,NA,CASSSSGGGVVREQYF
TRBV28,TRBJ2-1,TRBD2,CASSPGLAGVYEQFF
TRBV5-4,TRBJ2-1,TRBD2,CASSSELAGGANEQFF
TRBV7-2,TRBJ2-5,TRBD2,CGGAIGTSLQETQYF
TRBV7-2,TRBJ2-3,TRBD2,CASSPAGTRLIDTQYF
TRBV13,TRBJ2-2,TRBD2,CASSVGWGTRELFF
TRBV2,TRBJ1-2,NA,CASVGRDNTF
TRBV18,TRBJ2-7,TRBD2,CASSPEEREISKQYF
TRBV2,TRBJ2-3,NA,CASSDEAIGADTQYF
TRBV7-9,TRBJ1-1,NA,CASSLRTVGAFF
TRBV4-1,TRBJ2-1,TRBD2,CASSQVTSGGNNEQFF
TRBV7-3,TRBJ2-2,NA,CASSQGTGELFF
TRBV5-1,TRBJ2-3,NA,CASSLGPTRTDTQYF
TRBV28,TRBJ2-1,NA,CASTTFLRDSYNEQFF
TRBV5-8,TRBJ2-3,NA,CASSLGSMADTQYF
TRBV7-3,TRBJ1-1,NA,CASSRSSGVGLGSEAFF
TRBV27,TRBJ2-7,NA,CASRRDSTYEQYF
TRBV7-3,TRBJ2-3,TRBD2,CASGQRGGAANTQYF
TRBV6-5,TRBJ2-1,NA,CASSVPGGGEFF
TRBV7-9,TRBJ2-7,NA,CASSLLAYSYEQYF
TRBV9,TRBJ2-3,NA,CASSTRPHPGADTQYF
TRBV13,TRBJ2-7,NA,CASSPNSYEQYF
TRBV18,TRBJ2-1,NA,CATQGGAYNEQFF
TRBV9,TRBJ2-7,TRBD2,CASPPGGGYSYEQYF
TRBV19,NA,NA,CASSMGREYYEQYF
TRBV5-1,TRBJ2-3,TRBD1,CASFKDRGGTDTQYF
TRBV7-9,TRBJ1-1,NA,CASSPSTGLGSTEAFF
TRBV5-1,TRBJ2-6,NA,CASSLVVPGSSGANVLTF
TRBV28,TRBJ2-7,NA,CASSLWAASYEQYF
TRBV19,TRBJ2-7,NA,CASSYGFYEQYF
TRBV5-6,TRBJ2-1,TRBD1,CASSPLYTGVNEQFF
TRBV29-1,TRBJ1-1,NA,CSVWGVFMNTEAFF
TRBV4-3,TRBJ2-1,TRBD2,CASSQKRLAGDGNEQFF
TRBV7-9,TRBJ1-3,NA,CASSHNHRDGNTIYF
TRBV6-6,TRBJ2-7,TRBD1,CASTYGDRAYEQYF
TRBV25-1,TRBJ2-3,TRBD1,CASSDSGGATDTQYF
TRBV4-2,TRBJ2-1,NA,CASSPSPDRDEQFF
TRBV28,TRBJ1-4,NA,CASIRQGKFEKLFF
TRBV25-1,TRBJ2-3,NA,CASSLQATDTQYF
TRBV5-6,TRBJ2-1,TRBD1,CASSSPGQGYNEQFF
TRBV7-3,TRBJ2-1,TRBD2,CASSLTPGLAADNEQFF
TRBV6-6,TRBJ2-7,TRBD2,CAGSTSGIPGEQYF